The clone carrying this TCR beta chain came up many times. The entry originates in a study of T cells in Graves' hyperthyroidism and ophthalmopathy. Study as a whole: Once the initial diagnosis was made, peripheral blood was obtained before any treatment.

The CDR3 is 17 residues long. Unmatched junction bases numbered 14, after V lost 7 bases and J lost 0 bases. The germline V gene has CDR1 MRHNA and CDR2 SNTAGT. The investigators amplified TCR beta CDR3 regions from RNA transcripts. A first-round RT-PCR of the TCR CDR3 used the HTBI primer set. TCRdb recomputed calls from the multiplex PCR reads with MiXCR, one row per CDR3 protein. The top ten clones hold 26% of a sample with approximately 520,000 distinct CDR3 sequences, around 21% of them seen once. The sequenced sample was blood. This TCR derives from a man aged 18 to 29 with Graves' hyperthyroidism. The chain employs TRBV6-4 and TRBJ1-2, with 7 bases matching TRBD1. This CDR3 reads CASNPRGTDGPNYGYTF. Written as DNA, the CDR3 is TGTGCCAGCAACCCGCGAGGGACAGATGGTCCTAACTATGGCTACACCTTC.